One sample yielded the 16 T cell receptor beta chains listed below, sequenced in a study of immune cell composition in non-small cell lung cancer. The method was immunoSEQ multiplex PCR; TCRdb's version includes in-frame clones alone and lacks a portion of them. The data contain 11,000 or so clones, around two thirds of them seen just once; the ten biggest clones take up over 15%. Sequencing input: lung tumor tissue. Receptors were obtained from a human donor with non-small cell lung cancer.

V is TRBV19 and J is TRBJ2-7; 9 positions agree with TRBD2. The CDR3 has 14 residues. CDR1 LNHDA and CDR2 SQIVND come from the germline V gene (reference sequence). The J segment lost 4 bases and the V segment lost 5 bases, leaving 6 bases of the junction unmatched. This chain's CDR3 is CASSSGGRGYEQYF. The CDR3 DNA follows: TGTGCCAGTAGTTCGGGCGGGAGGGGATACGAGCAGTACTTC.

This clone came up once. V usage is TRBV5-6 and J usage is TRBJ2-3; D might be TRBD1 (5 bases). Trimming removed 3 bases from V and 4 bases from J, with 9 bases in between. CDR1 and CDR2 from the germline V gene are SGHDT and YYEEEE. This CDR3 region has 13 residues. The CDR3 region is CASSSDRPDTQYF. CDR3 DNA sequence: TGTGCCAGCAGCTCCGACAGACCAGATACGCAGTATTTT.

The chain is built from TRBV25-1 and TRBJ1-4; perhaps TRBD1 as D (5 bases). This CDR3 is 15 amino acids long. V dropped 5 bases and J dropped 7 bases, with 17 bases sitting between them. Germline values: CDR1 MGHDK, CDR2 SYGVNS. The CDR3 here is CASSLGVSGFEKLFF. The CDR3 DNA sequence: TGTGCCAGCAGTCTAGGTGTTTCAGGGTTTGAAAAACTGTTTTTT.

This clone has more than one count but fewer than ten. This sequence joins TRBV18 and TRBJ2-2; D unclear. Germline CDR1 reads KGHSH; CDR2 reads LQKENI. Deletions cut 2 bases from V and 0 bases from J, with 4 bases between. CDR3 length: 14 amino acids. CDR3 loop: CASSPNTNTGELFF. DNA for the CDR3: TGTGCCAGCTCACCAAATACGAACACCGGGGAGCTGTTTTTT.

J is TRBJ1-4 and V is TRBV4-3, with D possibly TRBD1 on 5 matching bases. The germline CDR1 and CDR2 sequences are LGHNA and YSLEER. The CDR3 runs to 16 residues. V lost 4 bases and J 4 bases, leaving 16 bases between the germline ends. The DNA of the CDR3 is TGCGCCAGCAGCCCCATGTTGACAGAAGTTAATGAAAAACTGTTTTTT. It is translated as CASSPMLTEVNEKLFF.

The chain recombines TRBV7-2 with TRBJ2-2; D gene ambiguous. The CDR3 consists of 14 residues. Germline V lookup: CDR1 SGHTA, CDR2 FQGNSA. Trimming removed 2 bases at V and 4 bases at J, with 8 bases between. CDR3 DNA sequence: TGTGCCAGCAGCTTAACATCCTCCACCGGGGAGCTGTTTTTT. Protein sequence: CASSLTSSTGELFF.

The DNA of the CDR3 is TGTGCTAGTGGTTTCCCGGACAGGCCCAATCAGCCCCAGCATTTT. The encoded protein is CASGFPDRPNQPQHF. The chain links TRBV12-5 to TRBJ1-5, with 7 nucleotides matching TRBD1. CDR3 length equals 15 residues. Germline CDR1 is LGHNT and CDR2 is FRNRAP. V lost 3 bases to trimming and J lost 3 bases; unmatched junction nucleotides: 5.

The J gene is TRBJ2-3, the V gene TRBV29-1, with D perhaps TRBD2 (6 bases). Per germline, CDR1 SQVTM and CDR2 ANQGSEA. V shed 3 bases and J shed 2 bases, with 12 bases lying between them. There are 14 residues in the CDR3. CDR3 nucleotides: TGCAGCGTTGAGGGAGGACTAAACACAGATACGCAGTATTTT. Its translation is CSVEGGLNTDTQYF.

In its sample, this clone was seen a few times. This chain uses TRBV7-3 with TRBJ2-7; D possibly corresponds to TRBD1 (5 bases). The V and J ends lost 2 bases and 1 base respectively, with 15 bases between them. The CDR3 has 16 amino acids. CDR1 and CDR2 from the germline V gene are SGHTA and FQGTGA. CDR3 coding DNA: TGTGCCAGCAGCTTAGCTTTGACAGATCCTTCCTACGAGCAGTACTTC. Translated: CASSLALTDPSYEQYF. The variable domain in full, completed from reference TRBV7-3 and TRBJ2-7, reads GAGVSQTPSNKVTEKGKYVELRCDPISGHTALYWYRQSLGQGPEFLIYFQGTGAADDSGLPNDRFFAVRPEGSVSTLKIQRTERGDSAVYLCASSLALTDPSYEQYFGPGTRLTVT.

This clone is medium-sized in the sample. V gene TRBV11-2 combines with J gene TRBJ2-7; D remains ambiguous. The V and J ends lost 1 base and 4 bases respectively, with 11 bases between them. Germline values: CDR1 SGHAT, CDR2 FQNNGV. CDR3 length: 14 amino acids. Written as DNA, the CDR3 is TGTGCCAGCAGCTTAGTCTCCAGATTATACGAGCAGTACTTC. Amino acids: CASSLVSRLYEQYF.

The chain carries TRBV6-1 and TRBJ1-1, with TRBD1 matching over 8 bases. Germline CDR1 MNHNS, CDR2 SASEGT. The junction had 11 bases not matched to a gene; V was cut back by 5 bases and J by 6 bases. This CDR3 spans 15 amino acids. For the CDR3, the DNA is TGTGCCAGCAGTTTAAGGACAGGGAGTACGGCTGAAGCTTTCTTT. The encoded protein is CASSLRTGSTAEAFF.

The chain combines TRBV6-6 with TRBJ2-5; 11 bases match TRBD1. This CDR3 comprises 14 residues. Germline CDR1 and CDR2: MNHNY and SVGAGI (reference sequence). V gave up 5 bases and J gave up 5 bases; unmatched junction bases: 4. The CDR3, as DNA: TGTGCCAGCAGTCAAGGGACAGGGGGGGAGACCCAGTACTTC. This gives the protein CASSQGTGGETQYF.

This chain joins TRBV11-1 and TRBJ2-7; no definite D call. The CDR3 is 12 residues long. From germline, CDR1 is SGHAT and CDR2 FQDESV (reference sequence). V lost 0 bases and J 6 bases, leaving 6 bases between the germline ends. The CDR3 DNA is TGTGCCAGCAGCTTAGCTGGCGGCGAGCAGTACTTC. It translates to CASSLAGGEQYF.

V gene TRBV7-9 combines with J gene TRBJ2-2; D perhaps matches TRBD1 (5 bases). This CDR3 is built from 15 residues. In germline, CDR1 is SEHNR, CDR2 FQNEAQ (reference sequence). V shed 5 bases and J shed 5 bases, with 15 bases lying between them. The DNA of the CDR3 is TGTGCCAGCAGCGCAAGTCCCCAGGGTACCGGGGAGCTGTTTTTT. Translating gives CASSASPQGTGELFF. Using reference TRBV7-9 and TRBJ2-2 for the parts outside the CDR3, the full variable domain is DTGVSQNPRHKITKRGQNVTFRCDPISEHNRLYWYRQTLGQGPEFLTYFQNEAQLEKSRLLSDRFSAERPKGSFSTLEIQRTEQGDSAMYLCASSASPQGTGELFFGEGSRLTVL.

This clone was found a few times. The gene calls are TRBV19 and TRBJ2-7; 10 nucleotides align to TRBD1. The germline V gene has CDR1 LNHDA and CDR2 SQIVND (reference sequence). V trimming: 6 bases; J trimming: 1 base; junction bases outside the gene matches: 3. CDR3 length equals 14 residues. CDR3 sequence: CASSQDRGSYEQYF. The CDR3 DNA is TGTGCCAGTAGCCAGGACAGGGGGTCCTACGAGCAGTACTTC. Complete variable domain (other parts from reference TRBV19 and TRBJ2-7): DGGITQSPKYLFRKEGQNVTLSCEQNLNHDAMYWYRQDPGQGLRLIYYSQIVNDFQKGDIAEGYSVSREKKESFPLTVTSAQKNPTAFYLCASSQDRGSYEQYFGPGTRLTVT.

In its sample, this clone was seen a few times. J is TRBJ1-3 and V is TRBV30, with D unclear. The CDR3 consists of 14 residues. Trimming stripped 2 bases from V and 3 bases from J, with 11 bases between. The germline V gene has CDR1 GTSNPN and CDR2 SVGIG (reference sequence). The CDR3 protein is CAWSFSGVGNTIYF. In DNA form, the CDR3 reads TGTGCCTGGAGTTTCTCGGGAGTTGGAAACACCATATATTTT.